This TCR beta chain stems from a study of blood T cell repertoires in COVID-19. For the study at large: Acute and convalescent COVID-19 samples came from the United States, Italy and Spain. From T cells, B-cell-depleted T cells, or PBMCs came the material, which was cDNA or gDNA.

In the original processing: Researchers report that nucleated cell counts were estimated from reference gene primer amplification. Clones were read by immunoSEQ multiplex PCR, and TCRdb kept only the in-frame ones, dropping some. The V and J calls and clone size come from that table; D and trimming were worked out from the DNA. The table records a few hundred thousand clones, around 86% of them present only once. V lost 5 bases, J lost 0 bases, and 3 bases stayed unmatched. CDR3 size: 14 residues. The germline V gene encodes CDR1 KGHSH and CDR2 LQKENI. V usage is TRBV18 and J usage is TRBJ2-7, with 8 bases fitting TRBD2. Sequenced sample: peripheral blood. This TCR came from a man aged 35-49 years who had recovered from COVID-19. The CDR3 reads CASSFSGSSYEQYF. The CDR3 nucleotides are TGTGCCAGCTCATTCAGCGGGAGCTCCTACGAGCAGTACTTC.